The 18 T cell receptor beta chains in this list originate from one sample, sequenced in a study of blood T cells in healthy people across ages. A sample-barcoded 5' primer and a J-beta primer mix were used in a second PCR of roughly 7 to 12 cycles. TCRdb independently ran MiXCR on the 5' RACE reads; one entry per CDR3 protein. The data contain approximately 690,000 distinct CDR3 sequences, around two fifths of them singletons. Sequencing was done on a sample of blood. Source of these receptors: a man of 80 years or more in good health.

The DNA of the CDR3 is TGTGCCAGCGCCACAAGCTCCTACGAGCAGTACTTC. As protein: CASATSSYEQYF. V gene TRBV28 combines with J gene TRBJ2-7, with unresolved D. Germline assignment: CDR1 MDHEN and CDR2 SYDVKM. The CDR3 spans 12 residues. V was shortened by 8 bases and J by 0 bases, with 8 bases between the two germline ends.

The V call is TRBV4-3, the J call TRBJ2-2, with 7 bases that match TRBD1. Germline trimming cut 11 bases from V and 3 bases from J; bases unmatched to any gene: 3. Germline-derived CDR1 and CDR2 are LGHNA and YSLEER. This CDR3 region has 12 residues. CDR3 sequence reads: CAGDSYTGELFF. The CDR3 nucleotides are TGCGCCGGGGACAGTTACACCGGGGAGCTGTTTTTT.

CDR3 DNA sequence: TGTGCCACCCGAGGTGGGGGGTCTCCCTATAATTCACCCCTCCACTTT. This sequence encodes CATRGGGSPYNSPLHF. The chain links TRBV15 to TRBJ1-6, with a weak D call TRBD1 (5 bases). Germline V gives CDR1 LNHNV, CDR2 YYDKDF (reference sequence). There are 16 residues in the CDR3. Deletions cut 8 bases from V and 2 bases from J, with 16 bases between.

This clonotype was seen many times. The chain has TRBV15 and TRBJ2-7, with TRBD2 matching 7 bases. Germline CDR1 and CDR2: LNHNV and YYDKDF (reference sequence). This CDR3 contains 14 residues. Trimming cost V 8 bases and J 7 bases; bases outside gene matches: 14. The CDR3 region is CATGDNSGAQEQYF. In DNA, the CDR3 is TGTGCCACCGGAGACAACAGCGGGGCGCAGGAGCAGTACTTC.

The chain employs TRBV12-3 or TRBV12-4 and TRBJ2-4; no clear D. Between the trimmed V and J ends, which lost 6 bases and 0 bases, there was a span of 15 bases. The CDR3 is made up of 16 amino acids. The CDR3 is CASRAHGNLAKNIQYF. CDR3 DNA: TGTGCCAGCAGGGCCCATGGCAACCTAGCCAAAAACATTCAGTACTTC.

The DNA for the CDR3 is TGTGCCACCAGCAGAGATGGAGCGGCATACGAGCAGTACTTC. Encoded protein: CATSRDGAAYEQYF. This chain uses TRBV15 with TRBJ2-7; tentatively, D is TRBD2 (5 bases). The CDR3 contains 14 residues. The V gene lost 0 bases and the J gene lost 4 bases, with 10 bases spanning the gap. CDR1 is LNHNV, CDR2 YYDKDF, per germline (reference sequence). Variable domain in full (rest from reference TRBV15 and TRBJ2-7): DAMVIQNPRYQVTQFGKPVTLSCSQTLNHNVMYWYQQKSSQAPKLLFHYYDKDFNNEADTPDNFQSRRPNTSFCFLDIRSPGLGDTAMYLCATSRDGAAYEQYFGPGTRLTVT.

The chain recombines TRBV7-2 with TRBJ2-7, with a tentative D call TRBD2 (6 bases). CDR3 length: 14 residues. V dropped 5 bases and J dropped 4 bases, with 15 bases sitting between them. Germline CDR1 is SGHTA and CDR2 is FQGNSA. In nucleotides, the CDR3 is TGTGCCAGCAGCAGAGGACGGACTATGTACGAGCAGTACTTC. This encodes CASSRGRTMYEQYF.

This clonotype has more than one count but fewer than ten. The chain employs TRBV7-3 and TRBJ2-1; tentative D call: TRBD2 (7 bases). CDR1 is SGHTA, CDR2 FQGTGA, per germline. This CDR3 is 15 amino acids long. V was trimmed by 3 bases and J by 5 bases, leaving 14 bases between them. The CDR3 DNA follows: TGTGCCAGCAGCTTCGCGGGGGCCCGAAACAATGAGCAGTTCTTC. Translating it yields CASSFAGARNNEQFF.

The chain couples TRBV27 to TRBJ2-5, with 7 bases aligning to TRBD1. V was pared by 5 bases and J by 11 bases, with 17 bases of the junction left unmatched. The CDR3 length is 15 residues. Germline-derived CDR1 and CDR2 are MNHEY and SMNVEV (reference sequence). CDR3 sequence: CASSPRDSLYNEQYF. For the CDR3, the DNA is TGTGCCAGCAGTCCCCGGGACAGTCTATACAATGAGCAGTACTTC.

The chain carries TRBV12-3 or TRBV12-4 and TRBJ2-5; 9 bases line up with TRBD2. This CDR3 has 16 residues. Germline trimming cut 3 bases from V and 3 bases from J; bases unmatched to any gene: 8. CDR3 sequence (DNA): TGTGCCAGCAGTTTGGGTAGCGGGGGACCAAAAGAGACCCAGTACTTC. It specifies CASSLGSGGPKETQYF.

The J gene is TRBJ2-7, the V gene TRBV6-2 or TRBV6-3; D assignment may be TRBD1 or TRBD2 (5 bases each). Germline V gene sequence: CDR1 MNHEY, CDR2 SVGEGT. V dropped 2 bases and J dropped 3 bases, with 11 bases sitting between them. CDR3 size: 14 residues. This CDR3 is CASSYVGPNYEQYF. The CDR3, as DNA: TGTGCCAGCAGTTACGTGGGACCTAACTACGAGCAGTACTTC.

The gene calls are TRBV12-3 or TRBV12-4 and TRBJ2-7; D might be TRBD2 (5 bases). Trimming removed 5 bases at V and 9 bases at J, with 17 bases between. The CDR3 has 13 residues. As DNA, the CDR3 is TGTGCCAGCAGTCCCACCCGGGGAGCTAGGCAGTACTTC. Its translation is CASSPTRGARQYF.

This clonotype was recorded a few times. The chain has TRBV7-9 and TRBJ2-7; 7 nucleotides line up with TRBD1. Germline values: CDR1 SEHNR, CDR2 FQNEAQ (reference sequence). V gave up 5 bases and J gave up 2 bases; unmatched junction bases: 9. The CDR3 runs to 15 residues. In DNA form, the CDR3 reads TGTGCCAGCAGCCCCAGGGGGTTCGGGACCTACGAGCAGTACTTC. This codes for CASSPRGFGTYEQYF.

The chain couples TRBV20-1 to TRBJ2-1; 10 positions match TRBD2. Per the germline V gene, CDR1 is DFQATT and CDR2 is SNEGSKA (reference sequence). The CDR3 spans 15 residues. Germline trimming cut 5 bases from V and 6 bases from J; bases unmatched to any gene: 10. The CDR3 reads CSAPSASGSFNEQFF. For the CDR3, the DNA is TGCAGTGCTCCCTCCGCTAGCGGGAGTTTCAATGAGCAGTTCTTC.

This clonotype was picked up many times. This chain links TRBV6-2 or TRBV6-3 with TRBJ1-6; the D is unclear. Trimming pared 0 bases from V and 8 bases from J, leaving 14 bases between. CDR3 length: 16 residues. Germline CDR1 MNHEY, CDR2 SVGEGT. CDR3 amino acids: CASSYSRTLRDSPLHF. Written as DNA, the CDR3 is TGTGCCAGCAGTTACTCGAGGACGCTGAGGGATTCACCCCTCCACTTT.

This clonotype showed up just once. The V gene is TRBV27, the J gene TRBJ2-7; D is ambiguous. This CDR3 is built from 13 residues. The V end lost 0 bases, the J end lost 5 bases, and 8 bases lay between the germline ends. The germline V gene has CDR1 MNHEY and CDR2 SMNVEV (reference sequence). Written as DNA, the CDR3 is TGTGCCAGCAGTTTATCCGGGCCGGACGAGCAGTACTTC. As protein: CASSLSGPDEQYF.

The V gene is TRBV20-1, the J gene TRBJ2-3, with D uncertain. The CDR3 is 11 residues long. CDR1 and CDR2 from the germline V gene are DFQATT and SNEGSKA (reference sequence). V was shortened by 0 bases and J by 5 bases, with 3 bases between the two germline ends. The CDR3 protein is CSARERDTQYF. For the CDR3, the DNA is TGCAGTGCTAGAGAGCGAGATACGCAGTATTTT.

A few counts support this clonotype. CDR3: CASSLGPQGANEKLFF. As DNA, the CDR3 is TGCGCCAGCAGCTTAGGCCCACAAGGGGCTAATGAAAAACTGTTTTTT. The V gene is TRBV5-1, the J gene TRBJ1-4, with D perhaps matching TRBD1 (5 bases). This CDR3 is 16 amino acids long. V was clipped by 2 bases and J by 3 bases, with 14 bases between them. CDR1 is SGHRS and CDR2 is YFSETQ in the germline V gene.